Below, 10 T cell receptor beta chains from the same sample are listed, as sequenced in a study of PD-L1 blockade in urothelial cancer. Time point given: pretreatment peripheral blood. Assay used: immunoSEQ multiplex PCR; TCRdb lists only in-frame clones, some missing. Among tens of thousands of clones listed, 75% to 90% were seen once. This specimen consisted of PBMCs, obtained around atezolizumab (anti-PD-L1) treatment. The receptors stem from a man aged 70 or older with urothelial cancer.

The rearrangement joins TRBV18 to TRBJ1-2; TRBD1 matches 9 bases. Germline lookup yields CDR1 KGHSH and CDR2 LQKENI. V lost 3 bases, J lost 1 base, and 3 bases stayed unmatched. The CDR3 contains 15 residues. The CDR3 here is CASSPGTGYNYGYTF. The CDR3, as DNA: TGTGCCAGCTCACCCGGGACAGGGTATAACTATGGCTACACCTTC.

The CDR3 spells CASSLDPSLGELFF. CDR3 sequence (DNA): TGTGCCAGCAGCTTAGATCCGTCTCTAGGGGAGCTGTTTTTT. The chain uses TRBV11-2 and TRBJ2-2; no clear D. This CDR3 contains 14 residues. Trimming stripped 0 bases from V and 8 bases from J, with 10 bases between. The germline gives CDR1 SGHAT, CDR2 FQNNGV.

The V and J genes are TRBV9 and TRBJ2-1, with a possible D match to TRBD1 (5 bases). CDR1 is SGDLS, CDR2 YYNGEE, per germline. Trimming left V 0 bases short and J 8 bases short, with 12 bases between. The CDR3 runs to 14 residues. Here the CDR3 reads CASSVAQSRDEQFF. CDR3 nucleotides: TGTGCCAGCAGCGTAGCCCAAAGCAGGGATGAGCAGTTCTTC.

The chain combines TRBV5-1 with TRBJ1-3; 8 bases match TRBD1. Germline V CDR1 and CDR2: SGHRS, YFSETQ. CDR3 length equals 18 residues. With 4 bases clipped from V and 1 base from J, the junction kept 13 bases outside the gene matches. CDR3 amino acids: CASSLYRGNPGSGNTIYF. The CDR3 nucleotides read TGCGCCAGCAGCCTGTACAGGGGGAACCCAGGATCTGGAAACACCATATATTTT. Filled out from reference TRBV5-1 and TRBJ1-3, the complete variable domain reads KAGVTQTPRYLIKTRGQQVTLSCSPISGHRSVSWYQQTPGQGLQFLFEYFSETQRNKGNFPGRFSGRQFSNSRSEMNVSTLELGDSALYLCASSLYRGNPGSGNTIYFGEGSWLTVV.

V is TRBV4-1 and J is TRBJ2-1, with 11 bases that match TRBD2. This CDR3 contains 16 residues. Trimming took 6 bases from V and 6 from J; bases not matched to a gene: 10. Germline CDR1 reads MGHRA; CDR2 reads YSYEKL. CDR3 DNA sequence: TGCGCCAGCAGTCCCAAGACTAGCGGGGTGATCAATGAGCAGTTCTTC. Protein sequence: CASSPKTSGVINEQFF.

This clone was observed once. The genes are TRBV5-1 and TRBJ1-5; 12 bases map to TRBD1. Germline values: CDR1 SGHRS, CDR2 YFSETQ. This CDR3 region has 17 residues. The V gene end was trimmed by 5 bases and the J gene end by 1 base; junction bases not matched to a gene: 7. The CDR3 DNA sequence: TGCGCCAGCAGTCCGGGACAGGGGGCCTCGAGCAATCAGCCCCAGCATTTT. Translated: CASSPGQGASSNQPQHF.

The chain combines TRBV9 with TRBJ1-1; perhaps TRBD1 as D (6 bases). The CDR3 loop spans 13 amino acids. CDR1 SGDLS and CDR2 YYNGEE come from the germline V gene. Trimming took 3 bases from V and 6 from J, leaving 12 bases between them. CDR3 in amino acids: CASSAGGRAEAFF. As DNA, the CDR3 is TGTGCCAGCAGCGCCGGGGGGCGAGCTGAAGCTTTCTTT. Based on the CDR3 plus reference TRBV9 and TRBJ1-1, the full variable domain is DSGVTQTPKHLITATGQRVTLRCSPRSGDLSVYWYQQSLDQGLQFLIQYYNGEERAKGNILERFSAQQFPDLHSELNLSSLELGDSALYFCASSAGGRAEAFFGQGTRLTVV.

This clone was detected once. This rearrangement joins TRBV11-2 to TRBJ2-3; 7 bases are shared with TRBD2. Trimming at V came to 5 bases and at J to 3 bases, leaving 8 bases not matched to a gene. The CDR3 is 15 residues long. In germline, CDR1 is SGHAT, CDR2 FQNNGV. As DNA, the CDR3 is TGTGCCAGCAGCCAACCCCTCGGGAGGACAGATACGCAGTATTTT. This encodes CASSQPLGRTDTQYF.

The chain recombines TRBV4-1 with TRBJ2-7; D may be TRBD1 (6 bases). Trimming stripped 4 bases from V and 4 bases from J, with 14 bases between. The CDR3 is 14 residues long. Germline lookup yields CDR1 MGHRA and CDR2 YSYEKL. The CDR3 DNA is TGCGCCAGCAGCCCAAGGACAGAAGTTTACGAGCAGTACTTC. Translation: CASSPRTEVYEQYF.

This clone was found a few times. The rearrangement uses TRBV6-6 and TRBJ1-5; the match to TRBD1 covers 8 bases. The CDR3 consists of 15 residues. Germline trimming cut 6 bases from V and 1 base from J; bases unmatched to any gene: 5. CDR1 and CDR2 from the germline V gene are MNHNY and SVGAGI (reference sequence). CDR3 in amino acids: CASSRGLLSNQPQHF. CDR3 in DNA: TGTGCCAGCAGCAGGGGGCTATTGAGCAATCAGCCCCAGCATTTT.